This T cell receptor beta chain was captured by sequencing in a study of PD-1 blockade in classical Hodgkin lymphoma. Study information: Patients in the cohort were put on intravenous nivolumab, 3 mg/kg every 2 weeks. The study, taken as a whole, reports: Repertoires differed for reasons still undefined, possibly disease activity or prior therapy.

TCRdb keeps only in-frame clones here, not all; method: immunoSEQ multiplex PCR. The sample holds under 110,000 clones, roughly 89% seen once. Each of the patients experienced relapse following autologous stem cell transplantation, and their brentuximab vedotin exposure differed. Worth noting for this clone: Antigen: not known.

V dropped 3 bases and J dropped 5; count of bases not matched to a gene: 9. CDR1 is GTSNPN, CDR2 SVGIG, per germline (reference sequence). This CDR3 spans 16 amino acids. The material sequenced was peripheral blood mononuclear cells (PBMCs), taken before the second cycle of nivolumab. The TCR sequence derives from a human donor with classical Hodgkin lymphoma. This chain links TRBV30 with TRBJ2-4, with TRBD2 matching over 11 bases. The CDR3 nucleotides are TGTGCCTGGAGCCCTGGGACTAGCGGAGCGCAAAACATTCAGTACTTC. This gives the protein CAWSPGTSGAQNIQYF.